This T cell receptor beta chain was observed in a study of beta chain features in type 1 diabetes. Overall study findings and caveats: Sequencing from cDNA could over-represent high-TCR-expressing cells.

Expressed TCRB transcripts were sequenced after all isolated RNA was converted to cDNA. The data were produced by immunoSEQ multiplex PCR, yet TCRdb's version contains in-frame clones alone and is incomplete. The sample records hundreds of thousands of clones, approximately 10% being singletons. The CDR3 length is 18 residues. V gave up 4 bases and J gave up 0 bases, with 21 bases separating them. The germline V gene encodes CDR1 MNHNS and CDR2 SASEGT. This clone was found a few times. Antigen: not known. V and J are TRBV6-1 and TRBJ1-1; D gene unclear. The sample was naive CD4+ T cells from blood. The TCR comes from a woman aged 30 to 39 in good health. CDR3 bases: TGTGCCAGCAGTGTGAAAATCGGTGGAGGCAGCATGAACACTGAAGCTTTCTTT. This codes for CASSVKIGGGSMNTEAFF.